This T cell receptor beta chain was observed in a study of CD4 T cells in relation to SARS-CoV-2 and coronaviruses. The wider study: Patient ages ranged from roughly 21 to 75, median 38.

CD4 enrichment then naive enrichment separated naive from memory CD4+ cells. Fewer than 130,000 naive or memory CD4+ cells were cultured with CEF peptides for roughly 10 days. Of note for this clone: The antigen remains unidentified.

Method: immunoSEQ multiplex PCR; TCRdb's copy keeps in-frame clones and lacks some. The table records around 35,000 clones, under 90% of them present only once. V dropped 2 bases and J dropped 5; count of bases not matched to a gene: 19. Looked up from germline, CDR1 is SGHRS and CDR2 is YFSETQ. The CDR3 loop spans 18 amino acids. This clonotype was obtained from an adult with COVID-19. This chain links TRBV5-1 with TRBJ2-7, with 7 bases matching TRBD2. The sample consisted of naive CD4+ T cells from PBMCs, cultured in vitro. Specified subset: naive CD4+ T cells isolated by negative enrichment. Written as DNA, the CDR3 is TGCGCCAGCAGCTTAAGGTCGGGGCACGGGCGGGAGTTGCACGAGCAGTACTTC. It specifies CASSLRSGHGRELHEQYF.